The rows below give T cell receptor beta chains drawn from one sample of a study of early T cells in non-severe SARS-CoV-2 infection. From the 5' RACE reads, TCRdb called clonotypes with MiXCR, one entry per CDR3 protein. Of approximately 70,000 distinct CDR3 sequences listed, roughly 12% are singletons. The sequencing here drew on whole blood, taken at baseline. These receptors were taken from an adult who was a healthcare worker with PCR-confirmed SARS-CoV-2 infection or an uninfected control (not recorded which). The CDR3 runs from the conserved cysteine through the conserved F or W. Each record gives: CDR3 DNA, CDR3 protein, J gene, D gene, clone size, V gene. A D gene is named only where the DNA matches it firmly. Not every row has a clone size; where given, it reads once, few, many or a size class.

cdr3_nt: TGTGCCAGCAGTTTTAGGGACACCTCCCGCTCCCCCTATGGCTACACCTTC
cdr3_aa: CASSFRDTSRSPYGYTF
j_call: TRBJ1-2
d_call: .
clone_size: few
v_call: TRBV28

cdr3_nt: TGTGCCAGCAGACACAGGGCGGTAGTCTACAATGAGCAGTTCTTC
cdr3_aa: CASRHRAVVYNEQFF
j_call: TRBJ2-1
d_call: .
clone_size: many
v_call: TRBV6-2/TRBV6-3

cdr3_nt: TGTGCCAGCTCACCATCAACTGACTACGAGCAGTACTTC
cdr3_aa: CASSPSTDYEQYF
j_call: TRBJ2-7
d_call: .
clone_size: few
v_call: TRBV18

cdr3_nt: TGTGCCAGCAGCCCCATGACGGCTAACTATGGCTACACCTTC
cdr3_aa: CASSPMTANYGYTF
j_call: TRBJ1-2
d_call: .
clone_size: many
v_call: TRBV12-3/TRBV12-4

cdr3_nt: TGTGCCAGCTCATCAAACCGGGCTAGCGGGGGTGGAGAGCAGTACTTC
cdr3_aa: CASSSNRASGGGEQYF
j_call: TRBJ2-7
d_call: TRBD2
clone_size: many
v_call: TRBV18

cdr3_nt: TGTGCCAGCAGCCAAGCGGGGGGAGCAATAAATGAGCAGTTCTTC
cdr3_aa: CASSQAGGAINEQFF
j_call: TRBJ2-1
d_call: TRBD2
clone_size: .
v_call: TRBV3-1

cdr3_nt: TGTGCCAGCAGTTTTGGGCAGGGGTATGGCTACACCTTC
cdr3_aa: CASSFGQGYGYTF
j_call: TRBJ1-2
d_call: .
clone_size: .
v_call: TRBV28

cdr3_nt: TGTGCCAGCAGCTTGTTAAGGGCCGACAAAAACATTCAGTACTTC
cdr3_aa: CASSLLRADKNIQYF
j_call: TRBJ2-4
d_call: .
clone_size: many
v_call: TRBV5-6

cdr3_nt: TGCGCCAGCGGGACAGTAATAAACAATCAGCCCCAGCATTTT
cdr3_aa: CASGTVINNQPQHF
j_call: TRBJ1-5
d_call: TRBD1
clone_size: few
v_call: TRBV10-2

cdr3_nt: TGTGCCAGCAGCTTTACTCAGGGAACTCAAGAGACCCAGTACTTC
cdr3_aa: CASSFTQGTQETQYF
j_call: TRBJ2-5
d_call: .
clone_size: .
v_call: TRBV11-2

cdr3_nt: TGTGCCAGCAGCACGGACAGAAATGAAAAACTGTTTTTT
cdr3_aa: CASSTDRNEKLFF
j_call: TRBJ1-4
d_call: .
clone_size: .
v_call: TRBV28

cdr3_nt: TGTGCCATCAGTTCGACGGACAGGGTGAACATTCAGTACTTC
cdr3_aa: CAISSTDRVNIQYF
j_call: TRBJ2-4
d_call: TRBD1
clone_size: .
v_call: TRBV10-3

cdr3_nt: TGTGCCAGCAGTCTTAATGGAAAAACTGAAGCTTTCTTT
cdr3_aa: CASSLNGKTEAFF
j_call: TRBJ1-1
d_call: .
clone_size: .
v_call: TRBV25-1

cdr3_nt: TGTGCCAGCAGCGTAGGCACCGGGGAGCTGTTTTTT
cdr3_aa: CASSVGTGELFF
j_call: TRBJ2-2
d_call: .
clone_size: .
v_call: TRBV9

cdr3_nt: TGCAGCGTTGACGGTGGCGGTAGCGAAAAACTGTTTTTT
cdr3_aa: CSVDGGGSEKLFF
j_call: TRBJ1-4
d_call: .
clone_size: many
v_call: TRBV29-1

cdr3_nt: TGTGCCAGCTCACCACAGGGGGCCTCCTACGAGCAGTACTTC
cdr3_aa: CASSPQGASYEQYF
j_call: TRBJ2-7
d_call: TRBD1
clone_size: few
v_call: TRBV18

cdr3_nt: TGTGCCAGCAGCCAAGATGGCCAGGGAGAAGATACGCAGTATTTT
cdr3_aa: CASSQDGQGEDTQYF
j_call: TRBJ2-3
d_call: .
clone_size: .
v_call: TRBV3-1

cdr3_nt: TGTGCCAGCAGACTTGGGACCCGCGGACCTTACACTGAAGCTTTCTTT
cdr3_aa: CASRLGTRGPYTEAFF
j_call: TRBJ1-1
d_call: .
clone_size: .
v_call: TRBV12-3/TRBV12-4

cdr3_nt: TGTGCCAGCAGTGAAGCGCTGGGGGCTGAAGCTTTCTTT
cdr3_aa: CASSEALGAEAFF
j_call: TRBJ1-1
d_call: .
clone_size: .
v_call: TRBV2

cdr3_nt: TGTGCCAGCAGCCCTAGGGGGAAGGCCCCGAATGAAAAACTGTTTTTT
cdr3_aa: CASSPRGKAPNEKLFF
j_call: TRBJ1-4
d_call: .
clone_size: .
v_call: TRBV4-2

cdr3_nt: TGTGCCAGCAGCTTAGTGTTGAACACTGAAGCTTTCTTT
cdr3_aa: CASSLVLNTEAFF
j_call: TRBJ1-1
d_call: .
clone_size: few
v_call: TRBV11-2

cdr3_nt: TGCAGCGTTGACCTGGGGTCCGGTGAAAAACTGTTTTTT
cdr3_aa: CSVDLGSGEKLFF
j_call: TRBJ1-4
d_call: .
clone_size: few
v_call: TRBV29-1

cdr3_nt: TGCAGTGCTAGAATATCCCGACAGGGTAGCGGGGAGCTGTTTTTT
cdr3_aa: CSARISRQGSGELFF
j_call: TRBJ2-2
d_call: TRBD1
clone_size: few
v_call: TRBV20-1

cdr3_nt: TGTGCCAGCAGTGCCGGGACAGATTATTCACCCCTCCACTTT
cdr3_aa: CASSAGTDYSPLHF
j_call: TRBJ1-6
d_call: TRBD1
clone_size: many
v_call: TRBV12-3/TRBV12-4

cdr3_nt: TGCAGTGCTAGAGATCATAAACAGGGGACCACCGGGGAGCTGTTTTTT
cdr3_aa: CSARDHKQGTTGELFF
j_call: TRBJ2-2
d_call: TRBD1
clone_size: many
v_call: TRBV20-1

cdr3_nt: TGTGCCAGCAGCTTAAACAGGGAAAAAATTGCTGAAGCTTTCTTT
cdr3_aa: CASSLNREKIAEAFF
j_call: TRBJ1-1
d_call: .
clone_size: .
v_call: TRBV5-4

cdr3_nt: TGTGCCAGCAGCTTGGGGACAGGGATCAATGAGCAGTTCTTC
cdr3_aa: CASSLGTGINEQFF
j_call: TRBJ2-1
d_call: TRBD1
clone_size: medium-sized
v_call: TRBV3-1

cdr3_nt: TGTGCCAGCAGCATAGCGGGACAATACCAAGAGACCCAGTACTTC
cdr3_aa: CASSIAGQYQETQYF
j_call: TRBJ2-5
d_call: TRBD2
clone_size: .
v_call: TRBV5-5

cdr3_nt: TGCAGCGTGTTGTGGCAGAAGACAGTTCCTGGCGAGCAGTACTTC
cdr3_aa: CSVLWQKTVPGEQYF
j_call: TRBJ2-7
d_call: .
clone_size: .
v_call: TRBV29-1

cdr3_nt: TGTGCCACCCGGAGAGGGAACTATGGCTACACCTTC
cdr3_aa: CATRRGNYGYTF
j_call: TRBJ1-2
d_call: .
clone_size: .
v_call: TRBV28

cdr3_nt: TGCGCCAGCAGCCAAGATCTTACAACTAATGAAAAACTGTTTTTT
cdr3_aa: CASSQDLTTNEKLFF
j_call: TRBJ1-4
d_call: .
clone_size: .
v_call: TRBV4-1

cdr3_nt: TGCGCCAGCAGCTTGGTACTAGCGGAAACAGATACGCAGTATTTT
cdr3_aa: CASSLVLAETDTQYF
j_call: TRBJ2-3
d_call: TRBD2
clone_size: few
v_call: TRBV5-1

cdr3_nt: TGCGCCAGCAGTGAAGGAAATCAGCCCCAGCATTTT
cdr3_aa: CASSEGNQPQHF
j_call: TRBJ1-5
d_call: .
clone_size: few
v_call: TRBV10-1

cdr3_nt: TGTGCCAGCAGCTCGCCGCGGACAGGAGGAATACCTTTCTTT
cdr3_aa: CASSSPRTGGIPFF
j_call: TRBJ1-1
d_call: TRBD1
clone_size: many
v_call: TRBV7-8

cdr3_nt: TGTGCCAGCAGTCGGGACAGGGCGGGGGATTCACCCCTCCACTTT
cdr3_aa: CASSRDRAGDSPLHF
j_call: TRBJ1-6
d_call: TRBD1
clone_size: few
v_call: TRBV28

cdr3_nt: TGCAGTGTCCCGGACGGAAGCACAGATACGCAGTATTTT
cdr3_aa: CSVPDGSTDTQYF
j_call: TRBJ2-3
d_call: .
clone_size: few
v_call: TRBV20-1

cdr3_nt: TGCAGTGCTAAAAGACCGACTGAAGCTTTCTTT
cdr3_aa: CSAKRPTEAFF
j_call: TRBJ1-1
d_call: .
clone_size: .
v_call: TRBV20-1

cdr3_nt: TGTGCCAGCAGCAGACTAGCGGGGTACACCGGGGAGCTGTTTTTT
cdr3_aa: CASSRLAGYTGELFF
j_call: TRBJ2-2
d_call: TRBD2
clone_size: .
v_call: TRBV7-8

cdr3_nt: TGCGCCAGCAGCCAAGGGACAAGGGCCTACTCTGGAAACACCATATATTTT
cdr3_aa: CASSQGTRAYSGNTIYF
j_call: TRBJ1-3
d_call: .
clone_size: many
v_call: TRBV4-3

cdr3_nt: TGTGCCAGCAGCCCCTCGCGGCAGGGAAAAGCTTTCTTT
cdr3_aa: CASSPSRQGKAFF
j_call: TRBJ1-1
d_call: .
clone_size: few
v_call: TRBV7-2

cdr3_nt: TGTGCCAGCAGCTTAGATCGGCCGGGACGGAATTATAATTCACCCCTCCACTTT
cdr3_aa: CASSLDRPGRNYNSPLHF
j_call: TRBJ1-6
d_call: .
clone_size: few
v_call: TRBV11-2

cdr3_nt: TGTGCCAGCAGTTTTCGGCAGGGCGGGGATACGCAGTATTTT
cdr3_aa: CASSFRQGGDTQYF
j_call: TRBJ2-3
d_call: .
clone_size: .
v_call: TRBV12-3/TRBV12-4

cdr3_nt: TGTGCCAGCAGCTTGGTCTCTCTCTCCATTGAGCAGTTCTTC
cdr3_aa: CASSLVSLSIEQFF
j_call: TRBJ2-1
d_call: .
clone_size: .
v_call: TRBV5-5

cdr3_nt: TGTGCCAGCAGTTCCGGGACAGGGGGCAATCAGCCCCAGCATTTT
cdr3_aa: CASSSGTGGNQPQHF
j_call: TRBJ1-5
d_call: TRBD1
clone_size: .
v_call: TRBV28

cdr3_nt: TGTGCCAGCAGCTTAGATTTTCAGGGGCCGGATACGCAGTATTTT
cdr3_aa: CASSLDFQGPDTQYF
j_call: TRBJ2-3
d_call: .
clone_size: .
v_call: TRBV11-2

cdr3_nt: TGCGCCAGCAGCCAGACCGCCGGGGCGCCGACCGGGGAGCTGTTTTTT
cdr3_aa: CASSQTAGAPTGELFF
j_call: TRBJ2-2
d_call: .
clone_size: .
v_call: TRBV4-3

cdr3_nt: TGTGCCAGCAGCCACGCGGGAGGAGGGTCGGAGACCCAGTACTTC
cdr3_aa: CASSHAGGGSETQYF
j_call: TRBJ2-5
d_call: TRBD2
clone_size: few
v_call: TRBV6-6

cdr3_nt: TGTGCCAGCAGTTTGGGACAGGGCCCCCCCGGGGAGCTGTTTTTT
cdr3_aa: CASSLGQGPPGELFF
j_call: TRBJ2-2
d_call: TRBD1
clone_size: few
v_call: TRBV28

cdr3_nt: TGTGCCAGCATAACGGAGGGAGAAGCTTTCTTT
cdr3_aa: CASITEGEAFF
j_call: TRBJ1-1
d_call: .
clone_size: .
v_call: TRBV27

cdr3_nt: TGTGCCAGCAGCTTACTGGGAGTCCCCACAGATACGCAGTATTTT
cdr3_aa: CASSLLGVPTDTQYF
j_call: TRBJ2-3
d_call: .
clone_size: many
v_call: TRBV11-2

cdr3_nt: TGTGCCAGCAGCGCGTTTCAGCTGAACACTGAAGCTTTCTTT
cdr3_aa: CASSAFQLNTEAFF
j_call: TRBJ1-1
d_call: .
clone_size: many
v_call: TRBV9

cdr3_nt: TGTGCCAGCAGTTACCCGGGGACAGGTCCTAACTCCTACAATGAGCAGTTCTTC
cdr3_aa: CASSYPGTGPNSYNEQFF
j_call: TRBJ2-1
d_call: TRBD1
clone_size: .
v_call: TRBV6-5

cdr3_nt: TGTGCCAGCAGCCCAGGGACTCGCACCTACGAGCAGTACTTC
cdr3_aa: CASSPGTRTYEQYF
j_call: TRBJ2-7
d_call: .
clone_size: few
v_call: TRBV28

cdr3_nt: TGTGCCAGCAGTTACTTCGGGACAGGGGGCAATCAGCCCCAGCATTTT
cdr3_aa: CASSYFGTGGNQPQHF
j_call: TRBJ1-5
d_call: TRBD1
clone_size: few
v_call: TRBV6-2/TRBV6-3